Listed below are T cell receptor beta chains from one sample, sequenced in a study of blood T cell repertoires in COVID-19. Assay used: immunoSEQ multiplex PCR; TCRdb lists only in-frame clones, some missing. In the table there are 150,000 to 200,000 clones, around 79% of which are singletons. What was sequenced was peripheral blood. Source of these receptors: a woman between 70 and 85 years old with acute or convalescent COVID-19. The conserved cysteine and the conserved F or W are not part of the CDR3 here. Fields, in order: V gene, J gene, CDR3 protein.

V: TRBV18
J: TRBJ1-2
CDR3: ASSQSAGHYGYT

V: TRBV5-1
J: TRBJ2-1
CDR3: ASSLGTSGSEQF

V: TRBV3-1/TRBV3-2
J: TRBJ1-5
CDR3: ASSQAGPNQPQH

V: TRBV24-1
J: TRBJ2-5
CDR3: ATSLSGAQETQY

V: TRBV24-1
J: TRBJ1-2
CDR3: ATSDLTVDRGYGYT

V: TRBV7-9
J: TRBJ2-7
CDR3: ASSPQIGEQY

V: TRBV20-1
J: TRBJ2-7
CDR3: SASGTGGENEQY

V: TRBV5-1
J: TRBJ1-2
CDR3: ASSLTGQEGYGYT

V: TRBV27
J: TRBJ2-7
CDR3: ASSRSGTGIYEQY

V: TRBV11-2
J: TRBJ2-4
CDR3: ASSLADRAATKNIQY

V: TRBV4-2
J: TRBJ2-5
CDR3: ASSQGLAEETQY

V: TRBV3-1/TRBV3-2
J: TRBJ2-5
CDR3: ASSQAYLGGALETQY

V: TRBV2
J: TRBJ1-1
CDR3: ASRDYRARGTEAF

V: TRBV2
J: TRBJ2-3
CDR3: ASRRMQDTDTQY

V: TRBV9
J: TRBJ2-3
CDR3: ASSARTGSTDTQY

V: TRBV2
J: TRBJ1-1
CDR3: ASSKEQGAHTEAF

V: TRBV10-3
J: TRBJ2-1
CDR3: ATEVQGGRGNEQF

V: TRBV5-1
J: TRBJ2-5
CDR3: ASSPGIFGQETQY

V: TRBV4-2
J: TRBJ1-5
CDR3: ASSQDWGRSNQPQH

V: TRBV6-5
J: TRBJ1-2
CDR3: ASRGGNNYGYT